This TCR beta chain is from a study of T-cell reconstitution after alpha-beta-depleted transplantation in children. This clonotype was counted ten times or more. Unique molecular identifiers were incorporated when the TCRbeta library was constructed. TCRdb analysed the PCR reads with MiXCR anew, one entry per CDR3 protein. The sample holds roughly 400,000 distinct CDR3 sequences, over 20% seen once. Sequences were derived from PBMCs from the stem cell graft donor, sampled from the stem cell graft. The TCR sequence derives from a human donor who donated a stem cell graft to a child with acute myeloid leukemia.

The CDR3 protein is CASRGDTEAFF. The CDR3 bases are TGCGCCAGTCGAGGGGACACTGAAGCTTTCTTT. This chain joins TRBV5-1 and TRBJ1-1, with D possibly TRBD1 on 5 matching bases. From germline, CDR1 is SGHRS and CDR2 YFSETQ. The CDR3 runs to 11 residues. V lost 8 bases and J lost 3, with 8 bases in between.